This T cell receptor (beta chain) was sequenced during a study of regulatory T cells in long-lasting Graves disease. Both iRepertoire HTBI primers and Arm-PCR of CDR3 regions were used to build the TCR beta libraries. TCRdb re-called the multiplex PCR reads with MiXCR, one entry per CDR3 protein. The sample shows 350,000 to 500,000 distinct CDR3 sequences, about 15% of them seen only once. V lost 6 bases to trimming and J lost 8 bases; unmatched junction nucleotides: 6. This CDR3 is 13 amino acids long. Germline assignment: CDR1 WSHSY and CDR2 SAAADI. This clonotype was detected only a few times. Its antigen is undetermined. Time point described: newly diagnosed GD, antithyroid drugs for less than 3 months. The TCR library was made from RNA that had been extracted from PBMCs in TRIzol. Points from the study as a whole: The sample size was small, and this may have reduced accuracy.

These data are also associated with another study on T cells in Graves' hyperthyroidism and ophthalmopathy.

This chain links TRBV10-2 with TRBJ1-2, with 10 nucleotides matching TRBD1. The sequencing here drew on peripheral blood mononuclear cells (PBMCs), taken at new diagnosis, from a patient treated with antithyroid drugs. This receptor was obtained from a woman between 18 and 30 years old with Graves disease. The chain's CDR3 is CASRGTGVFGYTF. The CDR3 DNA is TGCGCCAGCAGGGGGACAGGGGTTTTCGGCTACACCTTC.